These 21 T cell receptor beta chains originate from one sample sequenced in a study of T cell responses to AZD1222 COVID-19 vaccine. Sequenced by immunoSEQ multiplex PCR; TCRdb stores in-frame clones only, minus some. The sample yields 100,000 to 120,000 clones, roughly nine tenths seen once. Here the sequenced sample was peripheral blood, taken on day 0 of MenACWY control vaccination. These receptors were collected from an adult in good health.

The chain is built from TRBV5-6 and TRBJ2-3; 8 bases match TRBD1. The V and J ends lost 6 bases and 6 bases, in that order; junction bases with no gene match: 9. Germline assignment: CDR1 SGHDT and CDR2 YYEEEE. This CDR3 contains 14 residues. This CDR3 is CASTSQGARDTQYF. The CDR3 DNA sequence: TGTGCCAGCACCTCTCAGGGGGCGCGTGATACGCAGTATTTT.

The sample holds one count of this clone. The chain links TRBV5-1 to TRBJ1-6; 9 bases line up with TRBD1. The CDR3 is 15 amino acids. V lost 0 bases and J lost 8; bases outside the gene matches: 3. Looked up from germline, CDR1 is SGHRS and CDR2 is YFSETQ. CDR3 DNA sequence: TGCGCCAGCAGCTTGGTACAGGGGGCTTATTCACCCCTCCACTTT. This encodes CASSLVQGAYSPLHF.

CDR3 region: CATLSSGGATDTQYF. As DNA, the CDR3 is TGCGCCACCCTGTCTAGCGGGGGGGCCACAGATACGCAGTATTTT. The chain links TRBV10-2 to TRBJ2-3; 12 bases match TRBD2. In germline, CDR1 is WSHSY, CDR2 SAAADI. The CDR3 length is 15 residues. The V and J ends lost 10 bases and 2 bases, in that order; junction bases with no gene match: 7.

The chain couples TRBV3-1 (or the pseudogene TRBV3-2) to TRBJ2-5; 11 nucleotides line up with TRBD2. J was trimmed by 3 bases and V by 3 bases; bases with no gene match: 6. The CDR3 has 16 residues. Germline CDR1 and CDR2: LGHDT and YNNKEL (reference sequence). The CDR3 DNA sequence: TGTGCCAGCAGCCACCTAATTAGCGGGGGGGAAGAGACCCAGTACTTC. This gives the protein CASSHLISGGEETQYF.

The V and J genes are TRBV9 and TRBJ2-6; D unresolved. Germline V gene sequence: CDR1 SGDLS, CDR2 YYNGEE. The CDR3 covers 18 residues. V was cut by 0 bases and J by 1 base, with 14 bases left in between. The CDR3 is CASSVVAHRSSGANVLTF. CDR3 nucleotides: TGTGCCAGCAGCGTAGTGGCGCATCGCTCGTCTGGGGCCAACGTCCTGACTTTC.

The chain is built from TRBV28 and TRBJ1-2; no firm D call. V dropped 5 bases and J dropped 4 bases, with 14 bases sitting between them. CDR3 length equals 14 residues. Germline loops: CDR1 MDHEN, CDR2 SYDVKM. CDR3 in amino acids: CASSPPIGFYGYTF. The CDR3 region has the DNA TGTGCCAGCAGTCCCCCTATAGGCTTCTATGGCTACACCTTC.

The chain carries TRBV18 and TRBJ1-1; D gene ambiguous. Germline V lookup: CDR1 KGHSH, CDR2 LQKENI. Between the trimmed V and J ends, which lost 6 bases and 9 bases, there was a span of 14 bases. CDR3 length: 12 amino acids. The CDR3 is CASSGGVFQAFF. CDR3 DNA sequence: TGTGCCAGCTCGGGCGGGGTATTTCAAGCTTTCTTT.

The V call is TRBV3-1 (or the pseudogene TRBV3-2), the J call TRBJ1-5; possibly TRBD1 for D (5 bases). Trimming took off 1 base at V and 3 bases at J, with 10 bases between the two ends. Germline V gene lookup returns CDR1 LGHDT and CDR2 YNNKEL (reference sequence). The CDR3 loop spans 15 amino acids. In nucleotides, the CDR3 is TGTGCCAGCAGCCAAGGGGCAGGGAACAATCAGCCCCAGCATTTT. Protein sequence: CASSQGAGNNQPQHF.

About this clone: This sample also contains other DNA sequences that code for the same CDR3. The chain is built from TRBV4-1 and TRBJ2-7, with 13 bases identical to TRBD2. The germline gives CDR1 MGHRA, CDR2 YSYEKL. The CDR3 totals 18 residues. Germline trimming cut 0 bases from V and 2 bases from J; bases unmatched to any gene: 7. CDR3: CASSQESGLAGETYEQYF. The CDR3 DNA follows: TGCGCCAGCAGCCAAGAAAGCGGACTAGCGGGGGAGACCTACGAGCAGTACTTC.

This chain joins TRBV6-2 or TRBV6-3 and TRBJ2-7, with a possible D match to TRBD1 (6 bases). This CDR3 has 16 amino acids. V shed 6 bases and J shed 1 base, with 19 bases lying between them. The germline V gene encodes CDR1 MNHEY and CDR2 SVGEGT. CDR3 DNA: TGTGCCAGCAGCTTACCCAGCCAGGGGTGGTCCTACGAGCAGTACTTC. Protein product: CASSLPSQGWSYEQYF.

The chain combines TRBV19 with TRBJ1-5; D ambiguous. The CDR3 loop spans 16 amino acids. Germline-derived CDR1 and CDR2 are LNHDA and SQIVND (reference sequence). V was clipped by 4 bases and J by 2 bases, with 15 bases between them. In DNA, the CDR3 is TGTGCCAGTAGTAAGGGCGGGTGGGAGCGCAATCAGCCCCAGCATTTT. This translates into CASSKGGWERNQPQHF.

This clone showed up just once. Other DNA sequences within the sample encode an identical CDR3. The chain couples TRBV5-1 to TRBJ1-1; D gene ambiguous. In germline, CDR1 is SGHRS, CDR2 YFSETQ. V lost 0 bases, J lost 0 bases, and 3 bases lay in between. CDR3 length: 13 residues. For the CDR3, the DNA is TGCGCCAGCAGCTTGGATGTGAACACTGAAGCTTTCTTT. It is translated as CASSLDVNTEAFF.

The chain is built from TRBV7-6 and TRBJ2-5; unclear D gene. Germline assignment: CDR1 SGHVS and CDR2 FNYEAQ. CDR3 size: 14 residues. V lost 6 bases and J lost 3, with 14 bases in between. The CDR3 reads CASRSTYREETQYF. CDR3 sequence (DNA): TGTGCCAGCAGGTCTACTTACCGGGAAGAGACCCAGTACTTC.

On this clone: The junction differs from germline at one of its ends, possibly a read error. The chain recombines TRBV20-1 with TRBJ1-4; 7 bases line up with TRBD1. Germline lookup yields CDR1 DFQATT and CDR2 SNEGSKA (reference sequence). This CDR3 is built from 11 residues. CDR3 in amino acids: CPTGKREKLFF. CDR3 nucleotides: TGTCCGACAGGGAAAAGGGAAAAACTGTTTTTT.

The chain's CDR3 is CASSLGSIQYSYEQYF. The CDR3 DNA follows: TGTGCCAGCAGCTTAGGTTCTATCCAGTATTCCTACGAGCAGTACTTC. This chain joins TRBV5-5 and TRBJ2-7, with D unresolved. The germline CDR1 and CDR2 sequences are SGHKS and YYEKEE (reference sequence). The CDR3 has 16 residues. V gave up 2 bases and J gave up 1 base, with 16 bases separating them.

This rearrangement joins TRBV7-9 to TRBJ1-2; D remains unclear. V lost 5 bases, J lost 5 bases, and 9 bases lay in between. This CDR3 is built from 12 residues. Germline V gives CDR1 SEHNR, CDR2 FQNEAQ (reference sequence). CDR3 coding DNA: TGTGCCAGCAGCACCTCGGAGTATGGCTACACCTTC. This translates into CASSTSEYGYTF.

The V and J genes are TRBV27 and TRBJ1-2; no clear D. This CDR3 is 15 amino acids long. Germline V gene data show CDR1 as MNHEY and CDR2 as SMNVEV (reference sequence). With 2 bases removed from V and 2 bases from J, the gap between germline ends came to 12 bases. The CDR3 reads CASSLTVLPNYGYTF. CDR3 bases: TGTGCCAGCAGTTTAACAGTCTTACCCAACTATGGCTACACCTTC.

The gene calls are TRBV9 and TRBJ2-1; 10 bases are a match to TRBD1. The CDR3 runs 17 residues. Germline CDR1 SGDLS, CDR2 YYNGEE. Losses at the gene ends were 4 bases for V and 8 bases for J; bases not matched to a gene: 15. The CDR3 coding sequence is TGTGCCAGCAGCCGGACATCCCCGGGACAGGGGTATTATGAGCAGTTCTTC. This gives the protein CASSRTSPGQGYYEQFF.

This chain joins TRBV23-1 and TRBJ2-7; either TRBD1 or TRBD2 may supply D (5 bases each). TRBV23-1 is labeled an ORF, and its function is uncertain. The V and J ends lost 8 bases and 7 bases respectively, with 36 bases between them. This CDR3 has 19 residues. The CDR3, as DNA: TGCGCCAGCGCGATGTCAGGGACCTTCCCCCGGTTCCCCATGCGTGAGCAGTACTTC. It is translated as CASAMSGTFPRFPMREQYF.

The chain's CDR3 is CASSPTSVQETQYF. The CDR3 DNA sequence: TGTGCCAGCAGCCCCACTAGCGTCCAAGAGACCCAGTACTTC. The J gene is TRBJ2-5, the V gene TRBV7-2; 7 nucleotides line up with TRBD2. V shed 5 bases, J shed 1 base, and the junction held 4 bases outside the gene matches. This CDR3 comprises 14 residues. Looked up from germline, CDR1 is SGHTA and CDR2 is FQGNSA.

The chain carries TRBV18 and TRBJ1-1; 8 bases align to TRBD1. V dropped 4 bases and J dropped 0; count of bases not matched to a gene: 7. The length of the CDR3 is 16 residues. The germline CDR1 and CDR2 sequences are KGHSH and LQKENI. CDR3 in amino acids: CASSRTGRLMNTEAFF. The CDR3 coding sequence is TGTGCCAGCTCACGGACAGGGCGTTTAATGAACACTGAAGCTTTCTTT.